This is a list of T cell receptor beta chains from one sample in a study of cytotoxic CD8 clonotypes in ibrutinib-treated CLL. Sequencing was performed with immunoSEQ multiplex PCR; in TCRdb, only in-frame clones are kept and a portion is missing. The sample has 250,000 to 350,000 clones, 70% to 80% seen once. The material was PBMCs, obtained at disease progression, from a patient treated with ibrutinib. The receptor source for this set is a human donor with chronic lymphocytic leukemia. The CDR3 runs from the conserved cysteine through the conserved F or W. A D gene is named only where the DNA matches it firmly. Clone size, where shown, is once, few, many, or a class for clones that have expanded.

.	TRBJ1-2	11	once	TRBV5-6	TGTGCCAGCAGCCTGGGACATTCGGTGACCTTC	CASSLGHSVTF
TRBD1	TRBJ2-2	14	.	TRBV6-5	TGTGCCAGCAGAGGACAGGTGAACACCGGGGAGCTGTTTTTT	CASRGQVNTGELFF
.	TRBJ2-2	13	once	TRBV6-5	TGTGCCAGCAGAGGGGGAGTTCTCGGGGAGCTGTTTTTT	CASRGGVLGELFF
TRBD1	TRBJ1-2	14	.	TRBV5-1	TGCGCCAGCAGCTTTCGGGACAGGTATGGTGGCTACACCTTC	CASSFRDRYGGYTF
TRBD1	TRBJ1-2	15	.	TRBV7-3	TGTGCCAGCAGCTTTGGGATGGGACAGATCTATGGCTACACCTTC	CASSFGMGQIYGYTF
TRBD1	TRBJ2-7	15	once	TRBV13	TGTGCCAGCAGCTTAGCCGGACAGGGAAACTACGAGCAGTACTTC	CASSLAGQGNYEQYF
.	TRBJ1-1	13	few	TRBV7-8	TGTGCCAGCAGCTTCGGGACAACCACTGAAGCTTTCTTT	CASSFGTTTEAFF
TRBD1	TRBJ2-1	13	.	TRBV27	TGTGCCAGCAGCGGACAGGGCTACAATGAGCAGTTCTTC	CASSGQGYNEQFF
.	TRBJ1-5	15	.	TRBV4-1	TGCGCCAGCAGCCACCCGGGACAATACAATCAGCCCCAGCATTTT	CASSHPGQYNQPQHF
.	TRBJ2-1	14	few	TRBV5-1	TGCGCCAGCAGCCCGCGGGGAGCCTACAATGAGCAGTTCTTC	CASSPRGAYNEQFF
.	TRBJ2-2	17	.	TRBV19	TGTGCCAGTAACTGGAAAGGCGGCCAGACAAACACCGGGGAGCTGTTTTTT	CASNWKGGQTNTGELFF
TRBD1	TRBJ2-7	14	.	TRBV19	TGTGCCAGTAGCCGGGACAGGGGACCCTACGAGCAGTACTTC	CASSRDRGPYEQYF
TRBD2	TRBJ2-2	16	.	TRBV6-6	TGTGCCAGCAGTTACTCAGGGCAGGGACTAGGCGGGGAGCTGTTTTTT	CASSYSGQGLGGELFF
.	TRBJ2-7	15	few	TRBV28	TGTGCCAGCAGGTTTGGAAACAAGAACTCCTACGAGCAGTACTTC	CASRFGNKNSYEQYF
.	TRBJ2-7	17	.	TRBV7-8	TGTGCCAGCAGCTCCGGGTGGGGCGGGAGAGGGACAGGCGAGCAGTACTTC	CASSSGWGGRGTGEQYF
.	TRBJ2-7	13	few	TRBV7-8	TGTGCCAGCAGCTTAGGAACCACCTACGAGCAGTACTTC	CASSLGTTYEQYF
.	TRBJ2-7	15	.	TRBV2	TGTGCCAGCAGTGAGAGGGGCCAGGGCGGCTACGAGCAGTACTTC	CASSERGQGGYEQYF
.	TRBJ2-7	13	.	TRBV5-1	TGCGCCAGCAGCTTGGCAGGGGTCTACGAGCAGTACTTC	CASSLAGVYEQYF
.	TRBJ1-2	16	once	TRBV28	TGTGCCAGCAGTTTCGGTTCGGTCCTCCCGCCGGGTGGCTACACCTTC	CASSFGSVLPPGGYTF
.	TRBJ2-7	12	few	TRBV11-2	TGTGCCAGCAGCTTGGGTATCTACGAGCAGTACTTC	CASSLGIYEQYF
TRBD1	TRBJ2-1	13	.	TRBV27	TGTGCCAGCAGTTTAGGGACAGCGGATGAGCAGTTCTTC	CASSLGTADEQFF
TRBD2	TRBJ2-7	15	once	TRBV6-1	TGTGCCAGCAGACTCAGACTAGCCGCCCTGGGGGAGCAGTACTTC	CASRLRLAALGEQYF
.	TRBJ2-7	15	.	TRBV4-1	TGCGCCAGCAGCCAAGTTTTGGGGAGCTCCTACGAGCAGTACTTC	CASSQVLGSSYEQYF
TRBD2	TRBJ2-1	15	.	TRBV6-1	TGTGCCAGCAAGCTCGGCGGGGGGGCCACAAATGAGCAGTTCTTC	CASKLGGGATNEQFF
.	TRBJ2-1	15	.	TRBV7-9	TGTGCCAGCAGCTTAGTGCGGACCTTGAGCAATGAGCAGTTCTTC	CASSLVRTLSNEQFF
.	TRBJ2-7	15	.	TRBV4-1	TGCGCCAGCAGCCAAGCGGTCCAGGGGGGGTACGAGCAGTACTTC	CASSQAVQGGYEQYF
.	TRBJ2-7	12	.	TRBV6-1	TGTGCCAGCCCGTGCCTATATTACGAGCAGTACTTC	CASPCLYYEQYF
TRBD1	TRBJ1-6	15	.	TRBV18	TGTGCCAGCTCACTCCCCGGGACAGTGAATTCACCCCTCCACTTT	CASSLPGTVNSPLHF
.	TRBJ2-5	14	once	TRBV25-1	TGTGCCAGCAGTGAACCCCCTCCATGGGAGACCCAGTACTTC	CASSEPPPWETQYF
.	TRBJ2-1	15	.	TRBV6-6	TGTGCCAGCATCCTGGACAGTTCCCCATACAATGAGCAGTTCTTC	CASILDSSPYNEQFF
TRBD1	TRBJ1-5	18	.	TRBV19	TGTGCCAGAATCCGGGACAGGGTAGCCGAAAATAGCAATCAGCCCCAGCATTTT	CARIRDRVAENSNQPQHF
TRBD2	TRBJ2-1	15	.	TRBV27	TGTGCCAGCAGTTTTTCAGCGGGAGGCTACAATGAGCAGTTCTTC	CASSFSAGGYNEQFF
TRBD2	TRBJ2-5	14	.	TRBV7-2	TGTGCCAGCAGCTCTAGCGGGGGCCCGAAGACCCAGTACTTC	CASSSSGGPKTQYF
.	TRBJ1-2	12	few	TRBV7-2	TGTGCCAGCAGCCATGGGGTCTATGGCTACACCTTC	CASSHGVYGYTF